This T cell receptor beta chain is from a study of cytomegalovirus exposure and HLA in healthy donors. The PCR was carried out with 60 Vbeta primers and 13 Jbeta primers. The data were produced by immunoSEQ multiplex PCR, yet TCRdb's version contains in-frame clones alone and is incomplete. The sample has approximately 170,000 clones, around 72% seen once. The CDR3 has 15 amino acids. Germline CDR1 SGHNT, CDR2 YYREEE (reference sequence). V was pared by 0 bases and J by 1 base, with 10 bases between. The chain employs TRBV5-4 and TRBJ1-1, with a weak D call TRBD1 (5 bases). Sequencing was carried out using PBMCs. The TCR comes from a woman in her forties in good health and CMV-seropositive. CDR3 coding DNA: TGTGCCAGCAGCTTGGATAGGGGAACGAACACTGAAGCTTTCTTT. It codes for CASSLDRGTNTEAFF.